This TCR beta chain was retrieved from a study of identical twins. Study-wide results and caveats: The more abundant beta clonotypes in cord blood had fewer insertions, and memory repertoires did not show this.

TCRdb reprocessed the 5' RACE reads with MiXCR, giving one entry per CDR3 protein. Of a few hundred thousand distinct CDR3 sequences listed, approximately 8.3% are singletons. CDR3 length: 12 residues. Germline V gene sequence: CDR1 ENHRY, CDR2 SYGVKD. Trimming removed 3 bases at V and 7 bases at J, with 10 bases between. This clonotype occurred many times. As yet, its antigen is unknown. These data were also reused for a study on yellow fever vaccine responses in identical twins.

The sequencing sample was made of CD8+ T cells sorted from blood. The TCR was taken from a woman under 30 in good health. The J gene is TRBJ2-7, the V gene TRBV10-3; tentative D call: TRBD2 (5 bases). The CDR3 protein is CAISDGLIEQYF. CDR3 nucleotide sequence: TGTGCCATCAGTGACGGACTGATTGAGCAGTACTTC.